This T cell receptor beta chain was documented in a study of neurological immune-mediated disorders. General study points: One cluster of related CDR3 sequences contained, by phylogenetic grouping, the repertoires of 18 of 34 multiple sclerosis patients and formed a possible signature.

TCRdb analysed the 5' RACE reads with MiXCR anew, one entry per CDR3 protein. Of tens of thousands of distinct CDR3 sequences detected, roughly 4.1% appear once; the ten largest clones hold around 6%. As regards this clonotype: Its antigen is unknown. Because the CDR3's place on the DNA is in doubt, the DNA is left out and the CDR3 is given as listed by TCRdb.

The CDR3 spans 20 amino acids, including both terminal residues. Germline V CDR1 and CDR2: SGHRS, YFSETQ. The chain combines TRBV5-1 with TRBJ1-1; the table's D call, TRBD1, has no DNA check behind it. The receptor was isolated from a woman aged 55-70 years with multiple sclerosis. Sequencing was performed on PBMCs. This CDR3 is CASSFYICSARDSKGREAFF.